The rows below give T cell receptor beta chains drawn from one sample of a study of T cell responses to AZD1222 COVID-19 vaccine. The assay was immunoSEQ multiplex PCR, and TCRdb's table has in-frame clones only and misses some. Among some 150,000 clones listed, 75% to 90% were seen once. The material sequenced was peripheral blood, taken on day 0 of AZD1222 vaccination. The receptors come from an adult in good health. CDR3s include the opening cysteine and the closing phenylalanine or tryptophan. The D gene is left open where the match is weak. Expanded clones get a size class; other rows say once, few or many, or leave the size out.

cdr3_aa: CASSSRDRVSGANVLTF
cdr3_nt: TGCGCCAGCAGCTCTCGGGACAGGGTCTCTGGGGCCAACGTCCTGACTTTC
v_call: TRBV5-1
j_call: TRBJ2-6
clone_size: NA
d_call: TRBD1

cdr3_aa: CASSDSSNTEAFF
cdr3_nt: TGTGCCAGCAGTGACTCCTCGAACACTGAAGCTTTCTTT
v_call: TRBV6-4
j_call: TRBJ1-1
clone_size: NA
d_call: NA

cdr3_aa: CASSQSGPYGYTF
cdr3_nt: TGTGCCAGCAGCCAATCCGGGCCCTATGGCTACACCTTC
v_call: TRBV3-1/TRBV3-2
j_call: TRBJ1-2
clone_size: NA
d_call: NA

cdr3_aa: CASSLAGKGNTIYF
cdr3_nt: TGTGCCAGCAGCTTAGCAGGGAAAGGAAACACCATATATTTT
v_call: TRBV7-9
j_call: TRBJ1-3
clone_size: NA
d_call: NA

cdr3_aa: CASSLSRTGRRTEAFF
cdr3_nt: TGTGCCAGCAGTTTGAGTCGGACAGGGCGTCGCACTGAAGCTTTCTTT
v_call: TRBV28
j_call: TRBJ1-1
clone_size: NA
d_call: TRBD1

cdr3_aa: CASSQTGSLKSIYF
cdr3_nt: TGTGCCAGCAGCCAAACGGGATCCCTTAAATCCATATATTTT
v_call: TRBV3-1/TRBV3-2
j_call: TRBJ1-3
clone_size: NA
d_call: NA

cdr3_aa: CASSRQGYEQYF
cdr3_nt: TGTGCCAGCAGTCGACAGGGGTACGAGCAGTACTTC
v_call: TRBV6-5
j_call: TRBJ2-7
clone_size: NA
d_call: TRBD1

cdr3_aa: CASSRGTGRNPGNTIYF
cdr3_nt: TGTGCCAGCAGCAGGGGGACAGGGAGGAACCCTGGAAACACCATATATTTT
v_call: TRBV7-9
j_call: TRBJ1-3
clone_size: NA
d_call: TRBD1

cdr3_aa: CASSSSAGATQYF
cdr3_nt: TGTGCTAGCAGCTCCTCAGCAGGGGCGACCCAGTACTTC
v_call: TRBV7-7
j_call: TRBJ2-5
clone_size: few
d_call: NA

cdr3_aa: CASILGAGTGMAGYTF
cdr3_nt: TGTGCCAGTATCCTGGGGGCCGGGACAGGGATGGCTGGCTACACCTTC
v_call: TRBV19
j_call: TRBJ1-2
clone_size: few
d_call: TRBD1

cdr3_aa: CASSRLRDRVGYEQYF
cdr3_nt: TGTGCCAGCAGTCGGCTTAGGGACAGGGTTGGCTACGAGCAGTACTTC
v_call: TRBV27
j_call: TRBJ2-7
clone_size: NA
d_call: TRBD1

cdr3_aa: CASSLITDTQYF
cdr3_nt: TGTGCCAGCAGCCTTATAACAGATACGCAGTATTTT
v_call: TRBV11-2
j_call: TRBJ2-3
clone_size: NA
d_call: NA

cdr3_aa: CAWTEATGNQPQHF
cdr3_nt: TGTGCCTGGACTGAGGCGACAGGGAATCAGCCCCAGCATTTT
v_call: TRBV30
j_call: TRBJ1-5
clone_size: once
d_call: TRBD1

cdr3_aa: CASSPKTTNYGYTF
cdr3_nt: TGTGCCAGCTCACCAAAGACGACTAACTATGGCTACACCTTC
v_call: TRBV18
j_call: TRBJ1-2
clone_size: NA
d_call: NA

cdr3_aa: CASSPRPGEASGRFETQYF
cdr3_nt: TGCGCCAGCAGCCCTCGACCAGGGGAGGCTAGCGGGAGGTTCGAGACCCAGTACTTC
v_call: TRBV5-1
j_call: TRBJ2-5
clone_size: NA
d_call: TRBD2

cdr3_aa: CARGLAYYNEQFF
cdr3_nt: TGTGCCAGGGGACTCGCGTACTACAATGAGCAGTTCTTC
v_call: TRBV2
j_call: TRBJ2-1
clone_size: NA
d_call: NA

cdr3_aa: CAGTRDGQVVDTQYF
cdr3_nt: TGTGCCGGCACGAGGGACGGACAAGTTGTAGATACGCAGTATTTT
v_call: TRBV7-8
j_call: TRBJ2-3
clone_size: once
d_call: NA

cdr3_aa: CASSLADRGNGYTF
cdr3_nt: TGTGCCAGCAGCCTGGCGGACAGGGGAAATGGCTACACCTTC
v_call: TRBV5-6
j_call: TRBJ1-2
clone_size: NA
d_call: TRBD1

cdr3_aa: CASSAPGTGGNTQYF
cdr3_nt: TGTGCCAGCAGCGCCCCCGGGACAGGGGGAAATACGCAGTATTTT
v_call: TRBV3-1/TRBV3-2
j_call: TRBJ2-3
clone_size: NA
d_call: TRBD1

cdr3_aa: CASSLQGKRVGNTIYF
cdr3_nt: TGTGCCAGCAGCTTACAGGGAAAAAGGGTTGGAAACACCATATATTTT
v_call: TRBV13
j_call: TRBJ1-3
clone_size: NA
d_call: NA

cdr3_aa: CASSVAGVSGGVQETQYF
cdr3_nt: TGTGCCAGCAGCGTAGCTGGCGTTAGCGGGGGAGTACAAGAGACCCAGTACTTC
v_call: TRBV9
j_call: TRBJ2-5
clone_size: NA
d_call: TRBD2

cdr3_aa: CASSLASSGTGANEQFF
cdr3_nt: TGTGCCAGCAGCTTAGCCTCCTCCGGGACAGGGGCAAATGAGCAGTTCTTC
v_call: TRBV7-9
j_call: TRBJ2-1
clone_size: NA
d_call: TRBD1

cdr3_aa: CASSLQQGVTEAFF
cdr3_nt: TGTGCCAGCAGCTTGCAACAGGGGGTGACTGAAGCTTTCTTT
v_call: TRBV7-2
j_call: TRBJ1-1
clone_size: NA
d_call: TRBD1

cdr3_aa: CASSEWGGSAYNEQFF
cdr3_nt: TGTGCCAGCAGTGAATGGGGCGGGAGCGCCTACAATGAGCAGTTCTTC
v_call: TRBV6-1
j_call: TRBJ2-1
clone_size: NA
d_call: TRBD2

cdr3_aa: CASSREPVGKLFF
cdr3_nt: TGTGCCAGCAGTAGAGAACCGGTGGGAAAACTGTTTTTT
v_call: TRBV2
j_call: TRBJ1-4
clone_size: NA
d_call: NA

cdr3_aa: CASSQVGVRGLGNQPQHF
cdr3_nt: TGCGCCAGCAGCCAAGTCGGGGTCCGGGGATTGGGCAATCAGCCCCAGCATTTT
v_call: TRBV4-1
j_call: TRBJ1-5
clone_size: NA
d_call: NA

cdr3_aa: CASSLESSGGPTGELFF
cdr3_nt: TGTGCCAGCAGCTTAGAATCTAGCGGGGGGCCCACCGGGGAGCTGTTTTTT
v_call: TRBV11-2
j_call: TRBJ2-2
clone_size: once
d_call: TRBD2